These T cell receptor beta chains were read from a single sample in a study of blood T cell repertoires in COVID-19. Clones were sequenced by immunoSEQ multiplex PCR, and TCRdb holds only the in-frame ones, with some missing. In the table there are about 59,000 clones, more than 60% of which are singletons. The specimen sequenced was peripheral blood. The receptors derive from a woman in her seventies with acute or convalescent COVID-19. CDR3s include the opening cysteine and the closing phenylalanine or tryptophan. D genes are given only for firm matches. Not every row has a clone size; where given, it reads once, few, many or a size class.

CDR3 DNA | CDR3 protein | D gene | J gene | V gene | clone size
TGCAGCGTTGAATCTATGACAGGGTCGGCTTATGGCTACACCTTC | CSVESMTGSAYGYTF | TRBD1 | TRBJ1-2 | TRBV29-1 | once
TGCAGCGTTGATACGACAGGGAACACCGGGGAGCTGTTTTTT | CSVDTTGNTGELFF | - | TRBJ2-2 | TRBV29-1 | -
TGTGCCAGCAGCCCCTGGACAGGAAGATTCGTCTATGGCTACACCTTC | CASSPWTGRFVYGYTF | TRBD1 | TRBJ1-2 | TRBV13 | -
TGTGCCAGCATTCCTATGGGGGGAGTGAACACTGAAGCTTTCTTT | CASIPMGGVNTEAFF | - | TRBJ1-1 | TRBV25-1 | -
TGTGCCTGGAGTGTGGGCAGCATGAATGAGCCCCAGCATTTT | CAWSVGSMNEPQHF | - | TRBJ1-5 | TRBV30 | -
TGTGCCAGCGTAAAGACAGGGCGTGAAAAACTGTTTTTT | CASVKTGREKLFF | TRBD1 | TRBJ1-4 | TRBV6-5 | -
TGTGCCAGCACCCATTTCCAGGTGGGTAAAAGCGAAGCTTTCTTT | CASTHFQVGKSEAFF | - | TRBJ1-1 | TRBV5-5 | -
TGTGCCAGCAGTTACGGGGGGTTGAACTATGGCTACACCTTC | CASSYGGLNYGYTF | - | TRBJ1-2 | TRBV6-5 | -
TGTGCCAGCAGCTTGGGATCCTTCAGGGTAAGGAACACTGAAGCTTTCTTT | CASSLGSFRVRNTEAFF | - | TRBJ1-1 | TRBV5-4 | -
TGTGCCACCGACCCCCGGGGGTACACTGAAGCTTTCTTT | CATDPRGYTEAFF | - | TRBJ1-1 | TRBV6-5 | -
TGTGCCAGCAGCGCGAACTCTAACTATGGCTACACCTTC | CASSANSNYGYTF | - | TRBJ1-2 | TRBV7-3 | -